These 29 T cell receptor beta chains came from one sample sequenced in a study of shared clonotypes between healthy human individuals (dated by TCRdb to 2019 to 2021). Receptor amplification or capture employed the immunoSEQ multiplex PCR assay. This immuneACCESS table, as held by TCRdb, lists in-frame sequences with V and J called but not all clones. Of the missing ones, under half trace to an unresolved V gene in checked studies; the others have no known cause. This sample is represented by roughly 650,000 clones; 95% to 97% of them were singletons. The ten top clones hold roughly 0.1% of the sample. CD8 naive samples were obtained by positive selection for CCR7 among CD45RO-negative cells, yielding a CD45RA+CCR7+ population from which TemRA cells were excluded. Sequenced material: naive CD8+ T cells sorted from blood. Per the publication, the cell subset or site label means: CD45RA+CCR7+. Receptors originate from a woman in her twenties or thirties in good health.

The gene calls are TRBV6-1 and TRBJ1-1; a possible D gene is TRBD1 (5 bases). V was pared by 8 bases and J by 3 bases, with 13 bases between. Germline-derived CDR1 and CDR2 are MNHNS and SASEGT. The CDR3 has 13 residues. Here the CDR3 DNA reads TGTGCCAGCGGTGTGGGGGGTCACACTGAAGCTTTCTTT. The encoded protein is CASGVGGHTEAFF.

V usage is TRBV4-1 and J usage is TRBJ1-3; weak D call: TRBD1 (5 bases). In germline, CDR1 is MGHRA, CDR2 YSYEKL. V was cut by 4 bases and J by 6 bases, with 13 bases left in between. This CDR3 is 14 amino acids long. The CDR3 nucleotides read TGCGCCAGCAGCCCGGGGCCGCTGGTAAACACCATATATTTT. This gives the protein CASSPGPLVNTIYF.

The DNA for the CDR3 is TGTGCCAGCAGTGAAGCGTTGACGGACAGCCTCTCCTACGAGCAGTACTTC. Its translation: CASSEALTDSLSYEQYF. The chain is built from TRBV2 and TRBJ2-7; a weak D match, TRBD1 (6 bases). Germline lookup yields CDR1 SNHLY and CDR2 FYNNEI. The CDR3 spans 17 residues. The V end lost 0 bases, the J end lost 0 bases, and 15 bases lay between the germline ends.

The genes are TRBV7-9 and TRBJ2-7, with TRBD1 identical over 8 bases. The CDR3 runs 14 residues. V lost 5 bases to trimming and J lost 7 bases; unmatched junction nucleotides: 10. Germline V gene data show CDR1 as SEHNR and CDR2 as FQNEAQ (reference sequence). The CDR3 loop is CASSPQEDRGEQYF. DNA for the CDR3: TGTGCCAGCAGCCCACAAGAAGACAGGGGTGAGCAGTACTTC.

V is TRBV7-9 and J is TRBJ2-7; the D call may be TRBD1 or TRBD2 (5 bases each). Germline CDR1 is SEHNR and CDR2 is FQNEAQ (reference sequence). V was clipped by 5 bases and J by 2 bases, with 16 bases between them. The CDR3 is 15 amino acids. The CDR3 region is CASSPHRDGTYEQYF. CDR3 nucleotides: TGTGCCAGCAGCCCGCACCGGGACGGAACCTACGAGCAGTACTTC.

The chain is built from TRBV9 and TRBJ2-3; no definite D call. This CDR3 region has 14 residues. V shed 6 bases and J shed 2 bases, with 13 bases lying between them. Germline values: CDR1 SGDLS, CDR2 YYNGEE. The CDR3 loop reads CASTRGTNTDTQYF. In nucleotides, the CDR3 is TGTGCCAGCACACGTGGCACTAACACAGATACGCAGTATTTT.

This chain uses TRBV6-1 with TRBJ1-2, with unresolved D. V was trimmed by 2 bases and J by 7 bases, leaving 14 bases between them. The CDR3 has 14 residues. Germline-derived CDR1 and CDR2 are MNHNS and SASEGT. Here the CDR3 reads CASSERVPVGGYTF. DNA for the CDR3: TGTGCCAGCAGTGAAAGAGTCCCGGTCGGTGGCTACACCTTC.

The rearrangement joins TRBV7-9 to TRBJ2-1; 8 positions agree with TRBD2. V lost 11 bases, J lost 5 bases, and 5 bases stayed unmatched. The CDR3 consists of 12 residues. CDR1 is SEHNR, CDR2 FQNEAQ, per germline (reference sequence). This chain's CDR3 is CAQRESNNEQFF. The CDR3 DNA sequence: TGTGCCCAGCGGGAGAGTAACAATGAGCAGTTCTTC.

The gene calls are TRBV7-9 and TRBJ2-1; 11 nucleotides align to TRBD2. CDR1 is SEHNR and CDR2 is FQNEAQ in the germline V gene (reference sequence). Trimming took 1 base from V and 8 from J; bases not matched to a gene: 1. This CDR3 contains 14 residues. CDR3 in amino acids: CASSLGGLADEQFF. CDR3 coding DNA: TGTGCCAGCAGCTTAGGGGGACTAGCGGATGAGCAGTTCTTC.

V gene TRBV7-3 combines with J gene TRBJ2-2; D is undetermined. The CDR3 covers 14 residues. Germline assignment: CDR1 SGHTA and CDR2 FQGTGA. V lost 0 bases, J lost 7 bases, and 9 bases lay in between. DNA for the CDR3: TGTGCCAGCAGCTTAACCTTGAAGGGCGGGGAGCTGTTTTTT. Translating gives CASSLTLKGGELFF.

This clone has just one count. The chain carries TRBV25-1 and TRBJ1-1, with 7 nucleotides matching TRBD1. The V gene's germline CDR1 is MGHDK and CDR2 SYGVNS. The CDR3 totals 15 residues. V was pared by 4 bases and J by 1 base, with 6 bases of the junction left unmatched. The CDR3 spells CASSGTTGTNTEAFF. The CDR3 nucleotides read TGTGCCAGCAGTGGGACGACAGGGACGAACACTGAAGCTTTCTTT.

The V call is TRBV23-1, the J call TRBJ2-2; D is ambiguous. Being an ORF, TRBV23-1 has a function that is uncertain. The CDR3 has 16 amino acids. Deletions cut 11 bases from V and 6 bases from J, with 25 bases between. CDR3 nucleotide sequence: TGCGCCCACGGAAGACTGCTACACCTTCAGGCCGGGGAGCTGTTTTTT. Encoded protein: CAHGRLLHLQAGELFF.

In this sample, this clone turned up once. This rearrangement joins TRBV4-1 to TRBJ2-7, with 11 bases identical to TRBD2. The V gene's germline CDR1 is MGHRA and CDR2 YSYEKL. The CDR3 runs 14 residues. V shed 2 bases, J shed 6 bases, and the junction held 3 bases outside the gene matches. The CDR3, as DNA: TGCGCCAGCAGCCAACCCGGACTAGCGGGCGAGCAGTACTTC. Its translation is CASSQPGLAGEQYF.

This sequence joins TRBV13 and TRBJ1-1; possibly TRBD1 for D (6 bases). V was pared by 4 bases and J by 2 bases, with 20 bases between. The germline CDR1 and CDR2 sequences are PRHDT and FYEKMQ (reference sequence). The CDR3 runs to 17 residues. Here the CDR3 DNA reads TGTGCCAGCAGCTCAGGGGACACCTCCGTTTATAACACTGAAGCTTTCTTT. Translating gives CASSSGDTSVYNTEAFF. Combining the CDR3 with reference TRBV13 and TRBJ1-1 gives the whole variable domain AAGVIQSPRHLIKEKRETATLKCYPIPRHDTVYWYQQGPGQDPQFLISFYEKMQSDKGSIPDRFSAQQFSDYHSELNMSSLELGDSALYFCASSSGDTSVYNTEAFFGQGTRLTVV.

J is TRBJ2-7 and V is TRBV18; D gene unclear. With 0 bases removed from V and 2 bases from J, the gap between germline ends came to 5 bases. Germline CDR1 is KGHSH and CDR2 is LQKENI. This CDR3 has 13 residues. CDR3 nucleotides: TGTGCCAGCTCACCACCGAGTGCCTACGAGCAGTACTTC. Its translation is CASSPPSAYEQYF.

This sequence joins TRBV30 and TRBJ2-2; D might be TRBD2 (6 bases). The CDR3 contains 14 residues. Germline V CDR1 and CDR2: GTSNPN, SVGIG (reference sequence). The V end was cut by 5 bases, the J end by 6 bases, with 16 bases between. This CDR3 reads CAWGTGVAAGELFF. For the CDR3, the DNA is TGTGCCTGGGGGACTGGAGTTGCGGCCGGGGAGCTGTTTTTT.

This clone was detected once. The chain joins TRBV7-8 to TRBJ1-3; 9 bases are shared with TRBD1. Germline V gene lookup returns CDR1 SGHVS and CDR2 FQNEAQ. CDR3 length: 16 amino acids. V lost 5 bases, J lost 6 bases, and 11 bases stayed unmatched. The CDR3 protein is CASSPNRQGEENTIYF. In nucleotides, the CDR3 is TGTGCCAGCAGCCCGAATAGACAGGGGGAAGAAAACACCATATATTTT.

This clone occurred a few times. The rearrangement uses TRBV5-8 and TRBJ2-7; D is perhaps TRBD2 (7 bases). Germline V gives CDR1 SGHTS, CDR2 YDEGEE. The V end lost 4 bases, the J end lost 6 bases, and 23 bases lay between the germline ends. This CDR3 region has 16 residues. The CDR3 DNA is TGTGCCAGCAGCCTTCCACACAGGGAGGGCAGGGTCGAGCAGTACTTC. This gives the protein CASSLPHREGRVEQYF.

This chain links TRBV5-1 with TRBJ2-3, with TRBD2 identical over 12 bases. There are 16 residues in the CDR3. Germline V lookup: CDR1 SGHRS, CDR2 YFSETQ. V shed 1 base and J 4 bases; nucleotides not matched to a gene: 4. The CDR3 nucleotides read TGCGCCAGCAGCTTGCATTCTAGCGGGAGGGCAGATACGCAGTATTTT. Translating gives CASSLHSSGRADTQYF.

This chain connects TRBV13 to TRBJ2-6, with D perhaps matching TRBD1 (6 bases). CDR1 is PRHDT, CDR2 FYEKMQ, per germline (reference sequence). This CDR3 comprises 16 residues. The V end was cut by 1 base, the J end by 2 bases, with 9 bases between. The chain's CDR3 is CASSLEPGAGANVLTF. The CDR3 coding sequence is TGTGCCAGCAGCTTAGAGCCAGGGGCTGGGGCCAACGTCCTGACTTTC.

Worth noting for this clone: Distinct nucleotide sequences in the sample also encode this CDR3. CDR3 DNA: TGTGCCAGCAGTTACGGGCAGAGCAATCAGCCCCAGCATTTT. This encodes CASSYGQSNQPQHF. The chain uses TRBV6-5 and TRBJ1-5; D is ambiguous. Trimming left V 2 bases short and J 1 base short, with 6 bases between. Germline V gene lookup returns CDR1 MNHEY and CDR2 SVGAGI. The CDR3 extends over 14 amino acids.

A few counts support this clone. The chain recombines TRBV11-2 with TRBJ2-3; perhaps TRBD1 as D (6 bases). Trimming shortened V by 0 bases and J by 8 bases, and 12 bases separated the two germline ends. This CDR3 has 14 residues. CDR1 is SGHAT and CDR2 is FQNNGV in the germline V gene. The CDR3 is CASSLEVPGVTQYF. For the CDR3, the DNA is TGTGCCAGCAGCTTAGAGGTCCCAGGGGTTACGCAGTATTTT.

The chain couples TRBV28 to TRBJ2-3; possible D gene TRBD1, 6 bases. With 3 bases removed from V and 2 bases from J, the gap between germline ends came to 15 bases. CDR1 is MDHEN and CDR2 is SYDVKM in the germline V gene. The CDR3 extends over 16 amino acids. The CDR3 protein is CASSLPRDINTDTQYF. CDR3 DNA: TGTGCCAGCAGTTTGCCCCGGGACATAAACACAGATACGCAGTATTTT.

This chain connects TRBV27 to TRBJ2-4; D may correspond to TRBD1 or TRBD2 (5 bases each). V lost 4 bases, J lost 8 bases, and 15 bases lay in between. This CDR3 is 14 amino acids long. Looked up from germline, CDR1 is MNHEY and CDR2 is SMNVEV (reference sequence). This CDR3 reads CASSSRGGPDIQYF. In DNA, the CDR3 is TGTGCCAGCAGTTCACGGGGCGGCCCCGACATTCAGTACTTC.

As regards this clone: Additional DNA sequences in this sample encode the identical CDR3. V and J are TRBV6-6 and TRBJ2-3; D not resolved. Germline CDR1 MNHNY, CDR2 SVGAGI (reference sequence). V was trimmed by 0 bases and J by 2 bases, leaving 3 bases between them. The CDR3 contains 13 residues. The DNA of the CDR3 is TGTGCCAGCAGTTACTCAAACACAGATACGCAGTATTTT. Its translation: CASSYSNTDTQYF.

The chain joins TRBV7-8 to TRBJ2-7; TRBD1 agrees at 8 bases. The ends lost 1 base at V and 3 bases at J; junction bases unmatched: 5. Germline CDR1 and CDR2: SGHVS and FQNEAQ. CDR3 length: 15 residues. CDR3 sequence (DNA): TGTGCCAGCAGCTTAGGGACAGGGACAGGCTACGAGCAGTACTTC. This gives the protein CASSLGTGTGYEQYF.

This chain connects TRBV29-1 to TRBJ1-2; tentatively, D is TRBD1 (5 bases). This CDR3 comprises 11 residues. V was cut by 5 bases and J by 8 bases, with 12 bases left in between. CDR1 is SQVTM and CDR2 is ANQGSEA in the germline V gene. The CDR3: CSVLIRQGYTF. CDR3 DNA: TGCAGCGTTCTCATAAGACAGGGCTACACCTTC.

This rearrangement joins TRBV28 to TRBJ2-1, with 11 bases that match TRBD2. The junction had 4 bases not matched to a gene; V was cut back by 5 bases and J by 4 bases. The CDR3 has 15 residues. Per germline, CDR1 MDHEN and CDR2 SYDVKM. The CDR3, as DNA: TGTGCCAGCAGTCCCGGACTAGCGGGTTACAATGAGCAGTTCTTC. This codes for CASSPGLAGYNEQFF.

The chain employs TRBV27 and TRBJ2-2; the D call may be TRBD1 or TRBD2 (6 bases each). The CDR3 has 17 amino acids. Trimming took 6 bases from V and 6 from J, leaving 23 bases between them. Germline assignment: CDR1 MNHEY and CDR2 SMNVEV (reference sequence). CDR3 amino acids: CASSPKGGSRYSGELFF. The CDR3 region has the DNA TGTGCCAGCAGCCCAAAGGGGGGTAGCCGATATTCCGGGGAGCTGTTTTTT.